The 20 T cell receptor beta chains below were found in one sample sequenced in a study of somatic mutations in cytotoxic T cells in rheumatoid arthritis. Sequenced by immunoSEQ multiplex PCR; TCRdb stores in-frame clones only, minus some. Of 2,500 to 3,500 clones in the sample, 60% to 75% were seen once. The sequenced sample consisted of CD8+ T cells sorted from synovial fluid. All receptors come from a young woman with rheumatoid arthritis.

J is TRBJ2-7 and V is TRBV2; TRBD1 matches 7 bases. There are 12 residues in the CDR3. With V trimmed by 5 bases and J by 6 bases, 4 bases remained unmatched. The V gene's germline CDR1 is SNHLY and CDR2 FYNNEI. The CDR3: CASSRDSFEQYF. The DNA of the CDR3 is TGTGCCAGCAGTAGGGACAGCTTCGAGCAGTACTTC.

The V call is TRBV29-1, the J call TRBJ2-7; D possibly corresponds to TRBD2 (5 bases). Germline V gives CDR1 SQVTM, CDR2 ANQGSEA. Trimming cost V 0 bases and J 4 bases, with 7 bases left between them. CDR3 length equals 12 residues. This CDR3 reads CSVEERDYEQYF. The CDR3 DNA is TGCAGCGTTGAAGAACGGGATTACGAGCAGTACTTC.

This chain connects TRBV5-1 to TRBJ2-2; 8 bases align to TRBD1. The germline V gene has CDR1 SGHRS and CDR2 YFSETQ. The J segment lost 2 bases and the V segment lost 2 bases, leaving 8 bases of the junction unmatched. This CDR3 spans 17 amino acids. The CDR3 reads CASSFLAGGGNTGELFF. The CDR3 DNA follows: TGCGCCAGCAGCTTCCTGGCAGGGGGCGGTAACACCGGGGAGCTGTTTTTT.

V usage is TRBV27 and J usage is TRBJ2-5; 8 positions match TRBD1. The DNA end favors TRBJ2-7, so the J call may be wrong. The CDR3 totals 14 residues. Per germline, CDR1 MNHEY and CDR2 SMNVEV (reference sequence). The CDR3 region is CASAIGTGSYEQYF. The CDR3 DNA follows: TGTGCCAGCGCGATCGGGACAGGTTCCTACGAGCAGTACTTC.

This clone was observed once. The chain recombines TRBV4-3 with TRBJ1-5; possible D gene TRBD1, 5 bases. Germline CDR1 LGHNA, CDR2 YSLEER. Trimming removed 0 bases from V and 4 bases from J, with 16 bases in between. The length of the CDR3 is 17 residues. CDR3: CASSQDRRGPTNQPQHF. The CDR3 DNA reads TGCGCCAGCAGCCAAGATAGGCGGGGACCGACTAATCAGCCCCAGCATTTT.

This clone was seen a few times. One base separates it from a far larger clone, so it is likely a read error. The V and J genes are TRBV5-1 and TRBJ2-1; D remains ambiguous. The length of the CDR3 is 13 residues. V lost 4 bases, J lost 10 bases, and 15 bases lay in between. CDR1 and CDR2 from the germline V gene are SGHRS and YFSETQ. CDR3 nucleotides: TGCGCCAGCAGCGTCACCACCGCGACAGAGCAGTTCTTC. This codes for CASSVTTATEQFF.

This clone was recorded a few times. The V gene is TRBV6-1, the J gene TRBJ1-3; 8 bases agree with TRBD1. Per germline, CDR1 MNHNS and CDR2 SASEGT. The V gene end was trimmed by 2 bases and the J gene end by 0 bases; junction bases not matched to a gene: 9. The length of the CDR3 is 18 residues. CDR3 protein: CASSELGTGADSGNTIYF. CDR3 DNA sequence: TGTGCCAGCAGTGAATTGGGGACAGGCGCCGACTCTGGAAACACCATATATTTT.

This clone appeared a few times. The chain is built from TRBV7-2 and TRBJ2-6, with D perhaps matching TRBD1 (6 bases). Trimming stripped 5 bases from V and 0 bases from J, with 11 bases between. Germline V lookup: CDR1 SGHTA, CDR2 FQGNSA. The CDR3 spans 16 residues. The CDR3 region has the DNA TGTGCCAGCAGCCTCGGACAGCACTCTGGGGCCAACGTCCTGACTTTC. This codes for CASSLGQHSGANVLTF.

There are a few counts of this clone. The chain uses TRBV4-3 and TRBJ1-6, with 7 bases lining up with TRBD1. This CDR3 has 15 residues. Germline CDR1 is LGHNA and CDR2 is YSLEER. With V trimmed by 8 bases and J by 4 bases, 8 bases remained unmatched. CDR3 nucleotides: TGCGCCAGCCGGAGCTCGGGACAGTATAATTCACCCCTCCACTTT. Encoded protein: CASRSSGQYNSPLHF.

The chain recombines TRBV7-8 with TRBJ2-7; tentatively, D is TRBD2 (5 bases). The V end lost 5 bases, the J end lost 1 base, and 18 bases lay between the germline ends. This CDR3 has 16 amino acids. Germline-derived CDR1 and CDR2 are SGHVS and FQNEAQ. CDR3 sequence reads: CASSAPSGWASYEQYF. The DNA for the CDR3 is TGTGCCAGCAGCGCCCCCTCGGGATGGGCATCCTACGAGCAGTACTTC.

The chain joins TRBV5-5 to TRBJ1-6, with a weak D call TRBD1 (6 bases). The CDR3 contains 13 residues. Per the germline V gene, CDR1 is SGHKS and CDR2 is YYEKEE (reference sequence). V lost 4 bases and J lost 10, with 12 bases in between. The CDR3 here is CASSVGTGSPLHF. The CDR3 DNA reads as TGTGCCAGCAGCGTTGGAACAGGGTCACCCCTCCACTTT.

This chain connects TRBV6-1 to TRBJ1-5; D gene uncertain. CDR3 size: 16 residues. Trimming left V 4 bases short and J 1 base short, with 14 bases between. Germline V gene data show CDR1 as MNHNS and CDR2 as SASEGT. Here the CDR3 reads CASSARGYMSNQPQHF. DNA for the CDR3: TGTGCCAGCAGTGCCCGAGGATACATGAGCAATCAGCCCCAGCATTTT.

This clone is medium-sized by share. The CDR3 is CASRQGLNTEAFF. CDR3 DNA: TGCGCCAGCAGACAGGGCCTGAACACTGAAGCTTTCTTT. The rearrangement links TRBV5-1 to TRBJ1-1, with D perhaps TRBD1 (6 bases). Between the trimmed V and J ends, which lost 5 bases and 0 bases, there was a span of 8 bases. The length of the CDR3 is 13 residues. The germline V gene has CDR1 SGHRS and CDR2 YFSETQ.

CDR3 coding DNA: TGTGCCAGCAGCTTCTGGAGCAGGGACACTGAAGCTTTCTTT. The encoded protein is CASSFWSRDTEAFF. V and J are TRBV7-6 and TRBJ1-1; D may be TRBD1 (5 bases). CDR1 is SGHVS and CDR2 is FNYEAQ in the germline V gene. V gave up 3 bases and J gave up 3 bases, with 11 bases separating them. The CDR3 sequence is 14 residues long.

This clone was observed a handful of times. The V and J genes are TRBV5-1 and TRBJ2-5, with 8 bases lining up with TRBD2. The CDR3 sequence is 15 residues long. Trimming cost V 4 bases and J 4 bases; bases outside gene matches: 9. Germline V CDR1 and CDR2: SGHRS, YFSETQ. CDR3 sequence reads: CASSPGVSGGETQYF. The CDR3 bases are TGCGCCAGCAGCCCCGGAGTGAGCGGGGGAGAGACCCAGTACTTC.

This chain connects TRBV27 to TRBJ1-1; possibly TRBD1 for D (5 bases). Germline CDR1 and CDR2: MNHEY and SMNVEV (reference sequence). The CDR3 sequence is 13 residues long. Trimming removed 2 bases at V and 7 bases at J, with 11 bases between. As DNA, the CDR3 is TGTGCCAGCAGTTTAGGCAGGGCAGGTGAAGCTTTCTTT. Protein: CASSLGRAGEAFF.

This clone was seen only a few times. A much larger clonotype is one base distant, so this may be a read error. Distinct nucleotide sequences in the sample also encode this CDR3. This chain connects TRBV19 to TRBJ1-1; the match to TRBD1 covers 11 bases. V trimming: 9 bases; J trimming: 4 bases; junction bases outside the gene matches: 19. The CDR3 totals 18 residues. CDR1 and CDR2 from the germline V gene are LNHDA and SQIVND (reference sequence). The CDR3 DNA sequence: TGTGCCAGCACTTCCTCCAGGACAGGGGGCATCAAGGGCACTGAAGCTTTCTTT. This codes for CASTSSRTGGIKGTEAFF.

The chain uses TRBV7-2 and TRBJ2-7; D possibly corresponds to TRBD2 (6 bases). Germline CDR1 SGHTA, CDR2 FQGNSA. The germline V and J ends were trimmed by 3 bases and 3 bases, with 15 bases remaining between them. The CDR3 consists of 15 residues. The CDR3 DNA follows: TGTGCCAGCAGCTTCCAGGCTAGGGAGGTCTACGAGCAGTACTTC. This encodes CASSFQAREVYEQYF. Complete variable domain (other parts from reference TRBV7-2 and TRBJ2-7): GAGVSQSPSNKVTEKGKDVELRCDPISGHTALYWYRQSLGQGLEFLIYFQGNSAPDKSGLPSDRFSAERTGGSVSTLTIQRTQQEDSAVYLCASSFQAREVYEQYFGPGTRLTVT.

This chain connects TRBV5-5 to TRBJ2-7; D is possibly TRBD2 (5 bases). Germline loops: CDR1 SGHKS, CDR2 YYEKEE (reference sequence). V lost 4 bases, J lost 1 base, and 9 bases lay in between. The CDR3 spans 13 residues. The CDR3 sequence is CASSPGVSYEQYF. For the CDR3, the DNA is TGTGCCAGCAGCCCCGGGGTTTCCTACGAGCAGTACTTC.

This rearrangement joins TRBV7-8 to TRBJ2-7, with TRBD2 as a possible D gene (6 bases). V was clipped by 5 bases and J by 0 bases, with 11 bases between them. Germline CDR1 is SGHVS and CDR2 is FQNEAQ. This CDR3 is 14 amino acids long. CDR3 sequence reads: CASSPPGSSYEQYF. The CDR3 nucleotides are TGTGCCAGCAGCCCCCCCGGGAGCTCCTACGAGCAGTACTTC.